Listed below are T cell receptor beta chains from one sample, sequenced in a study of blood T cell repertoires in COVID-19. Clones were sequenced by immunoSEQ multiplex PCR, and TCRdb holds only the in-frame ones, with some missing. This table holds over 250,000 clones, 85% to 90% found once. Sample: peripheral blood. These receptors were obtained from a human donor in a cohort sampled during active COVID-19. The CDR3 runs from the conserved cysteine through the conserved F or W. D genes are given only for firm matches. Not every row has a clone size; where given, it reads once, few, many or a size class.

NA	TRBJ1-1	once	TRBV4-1	CASSQPLGGPSLPEAFF	TGCGCCAGCAGCCAACCACTAGGGGGTCCTTCCTTGCCTGAAGCTTTCTTT
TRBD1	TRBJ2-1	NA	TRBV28	CASSSPGTGAHNEQFF	TGTGCCAGCAGTTCCCCTGGGACAGGGGCACACAATGAGCAGTTCTTC
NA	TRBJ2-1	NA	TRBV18	CASSLVRHHEQFF	TGTGCCAGCTCACTTGTTCGACACCATGAGCAGTTCTTC
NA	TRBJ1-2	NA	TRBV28	CASGLSLGPSGSYTF	TGTGCCAGCGGTCTTAGTTTAGGGCCTTCGGGGTCGTACACCTTC
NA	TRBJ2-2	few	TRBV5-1	CASSLAVNTGELFF	TGCGCCAGCAGCTTGGCCGTCAACACCGGGGAGCTGTTTTTT
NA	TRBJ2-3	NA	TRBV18	CASSPQFQADTQYF	TGTGCCAGCTCACCCCAATTTCAGGCAGATACGCAGTATTTT
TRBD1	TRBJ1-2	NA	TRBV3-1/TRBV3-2	CASSPTGQGNYGYTF	TGTGCCAGCAGCCCCACGGGACAGGGAAACTATGGCTACACCTTC
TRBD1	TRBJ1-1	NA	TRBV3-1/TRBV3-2	CASSKGQPNTEAFF	TGTGCCAGCAGCAAGGGACAGCCCAACACTGAAGCTTTCTTT
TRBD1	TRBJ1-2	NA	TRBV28	CASSFIDRGKTNYGYTF	TGTGCCAGCAGCTTCATCGACAGGGGGAAGACTAACTATGGCTACACCTTC
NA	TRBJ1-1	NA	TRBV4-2	CASSQEQINTEAFF	TGTGCCAGCAGCCAAGAGCAGATTAACACTGAAGCTTTCTTT
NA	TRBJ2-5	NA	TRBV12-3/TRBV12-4	CASQTGQVGTQYF	TGTGCCTCCCAGACAGGACAAGTGGGGACCCAGTACTTC
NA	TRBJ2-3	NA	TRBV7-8	CASSTGDRYTQYF	TGTGCCAGCAGCACAGGAGACAGGTATACGCAGTATTTT
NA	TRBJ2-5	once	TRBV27	CASSLGGGGRRETQYF	TGTGCCAGCAGTTTAGGTGGGGGGGGGCGACGAGAGACCCAGTACTTC
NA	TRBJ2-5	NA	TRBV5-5	CASSLRGDRLETQYF	TGTGCCAGCAGCTTGCGGGGGGACAGGCTAGAGACCCAGTACTTC
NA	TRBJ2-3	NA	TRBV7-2	CATSRRRGREDTQYF	TGTGCCACCTCAAGAAGGCGCGGTAGAGAGGATACGCAGTATTTT
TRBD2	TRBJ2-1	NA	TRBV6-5	CASGTTNEQFF	TGTGCCAGCGGGACTACCAATGAGCAGTTCTTC
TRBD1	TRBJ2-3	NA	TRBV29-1	CSVGGTGSTDTQYF	TGCAGCGTTGGGGGGACAGGGTCGACAGATACGCAGTATTTT
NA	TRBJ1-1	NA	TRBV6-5	CASSYAGGVEAFF	TGTGCCAGCAGTTACGCGGGCGGGGTAGAAGCTTTCTTT
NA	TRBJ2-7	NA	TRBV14	CASSQESGLQGAATQYF	TGTGCCAGCAGCCAAGAGAGCGGGCTTCAGGGTGCCGCGACGCAGTACTTC
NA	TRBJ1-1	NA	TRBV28	CASSLRDTEAFF	TGTGCCAGCAGTTTAAGAGACACTGAAGCTTTCTTT
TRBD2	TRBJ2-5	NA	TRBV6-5	CASSYSVREGGTQYF	TGTGCCAGCAGTTACTCGGTCAGGGAGGGCGGGACCCAGTACTTC
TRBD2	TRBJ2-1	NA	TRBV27	CASSLRPSGKGSEQFF	TGTGCCAGCAGTTTAAGGCCTAGCGGGAAGGGCAGTGAGCAGTTCTTC
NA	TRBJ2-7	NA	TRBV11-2	CASSSYRVGYEQYF	TGTGCCAGCAGCTCCTACAGGGTAGGCTACGAGCAGTACTTC
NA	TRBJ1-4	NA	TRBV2	CASSEAVGGTEKLFF	TGTGCCAGCAGTGAAGCGGTCGGGGGGACTGAAAAACTGTTTTTT
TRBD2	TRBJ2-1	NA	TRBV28	CASSTGGRANEQFF	TGTGCCAGCAGTACTGGCGGGAGGGCAAATGAGCAGTTCTTC
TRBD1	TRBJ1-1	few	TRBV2	CARLGQGRTEAFF	TGTGCCAGGCTGGGACAGGGGCGCACTGAAGCTTTCTTT
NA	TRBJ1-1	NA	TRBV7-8	CASSPGHPNTEAFF	TGTGCCAGCAGCCCGGGACACCCGAACACTGAAGCTTTCTTT
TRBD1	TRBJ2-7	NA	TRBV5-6	CASSRPGQGTYEQYF	TGTGCCAGCAGCCGACCGGGACAGGGGACCTACGAGCAGTACTTC
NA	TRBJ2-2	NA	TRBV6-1	CASSEEAGWVKLFF	TGTGCCAGCAGTGAAGAAGCGGGCTGGGTAAAGCTGTTTTTT
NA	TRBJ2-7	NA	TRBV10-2	CASRVFLRDISYEQYF	TGCGCCAGCAGAGTGTTCCTTCGGGACATAAGTTACGAGCAGTACTTC
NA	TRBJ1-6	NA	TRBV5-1	CASSFEGSANNSPLHF	TGCGCCAGCAGCTTTGAAGGGAGTGCGAATAATTCACCCCTCCACTTT